This TCR beta chain was sequenced during a study of T cells in Graves' hyperthyroidism and ophthalmopathy. This clonotype was picked up many times. It was RNA transcripts that yielded the amplified TCR beta CDR3 regions. HTBI primers were the set used in a first-round RT-PCR of the TCR CDR3. TCRdb reprocessed the multiplex PCR reads via MiXCR and lists one record per CDR3 protein. The repertoire consists of 410,000 or so distinct CDR3 sequences, with roughly 14% occurring once and the leading ten covering about 13%. The sample was blood. This clonotype originated in a man between 18 and 29 years old with Graves' ophthalmopathy.

The CDR3 DNA follows: TGCAGCGTTGTGGTGACGGATAGCAATCAGCCCCAGCATTTT. Amino acid sequence: CSVVVTDSNQPQHF. This sequence joins TRBV29-1 and TRBJ1-5; no definite D call. The length of the CDR3 is 14 residues. Germline V gene sequence: CDR1 SQVTM, CDR2 ANQGSEA. V dropped 4 bases and J dropped 0 bases, with 10 bases sitting between them.